What follows are 2 T cell receptor beta chains derived from one specimen sequenced in a study of T cells after yellow fever vaccination. TCRdb re-analysed the 5' RACE reads in MiXCR, keeping a single row per CDR3 protein. The sample has 85,000 to 100,000 distinct CDR3 sequences, 5.8% seen once. Specimen: CD8+ T cells sorted from PBMCs, collected 10 days after the yellow fever booster vaccination. Receptors originate from a man aged 18 to 29 who received the YFV17D yellow fever vaccine.

A few counts support this clonotype. The V and J genes are TRBV7-3 and TRBJ1-5; D uncertain. The CDR3 totals 15 residues. Per the germline V gene, CDR1 is SGHTA and CDR2 is FQGTGA. Trimming cost V 5 bases and J 0 bases, with 11 bases left between them. The CDR3 bases are TGTGCCAGCAGCGACGGACGGAATAGCAATCAGCCCCAGCATTTT. Translated, it gives CASSDGRNSNQPQHF.

This clonotype was seen a handful of times. V is TRBV29-1 and J is TRBJ2-3; D not certain. The CDR3 length is 12 residues. Germline V gives CDR1 SQVTM, CDR2 ANQGSEA. Trimming took off 3 bases at V and 1 base at J, with 5 bases between the two ends. CDR3 loop: CSVDYGTDTQYF. CDR3 sequence (DNA): TGCAGCGTTGACTACGGCACAGATACGCAGTATTTT.